This T cell receptor (beta chain) originates from a study of cytomegalovirus exposure and HLA in healthy donors. General study results and limits: TCR beta chains numbering more than 150 were designated cytomegalovirus-associated. Three CMV-associated chains were confirmed in vitro to be specific for CMV antigens.

Concerning this clone itself: The antigen remains undetermined.

60 Vbeta and 13 Jbeta primers were used in PCR. TCRdb's copy holds only in-frame clones and misses some; the assay was immunoSEQ multiplex PCR. Among 110,000 or so clones listed, over 75% were seen once. The sequence came from a woman aged 18-29 years in good health and CMV-seronegative. Input material: PBMCs.

The DNA for the CDR3 is TGTGCCAGTAGTTCCGGGACAGGGGGCTTAGATGAGCAGTTCTTC. It codes for CASSSGTGGLDEQFF. The chain uses TRBV19 and TRBJ2-1; 12 positions agree with TRBD1. V was pared by 5 bases and J by 8 bases, with 7 bases of the junction left unmatched. CDR3 size: 15 residues. Per the germline V gene, CDR1 is LNHDA and CDR2 is SQIVND (reference sequence).